Here is one T cell receptor (beta chain) with its context. Other nucleotide sequences in the sample specify the same CDR3. The study reverse transcribed the entire isolated RNA, so it sequenced expressed TCRB transcripts. Here immunoSEQ multiplex PCR was the method, and the copy in TCRdb shows in-frame clones only, minus some. The sample carries 250,000 to 300,000 clones, approximately 8.1% recorded once. Purity exceeded 95% in all sorted populations. This entry comes from a study of beta chain features in type 1 diabetes. CDR1 and CDR2 (germline): MNHEY, SMNVEV (reference sequence). The V gene end was trimmed by 5 bases and the J gene end by 6 bases; junction bases not matched to a gene: 9. This CDR3 is built from 15 residues.

The chain carries TRBV27 and TRBJ2-1, with TRBD2 identical over 8 bases. The TCR originated in a woman aged 18-29 years in good health. Sequencing input: central memory CD4+ T cells from blood. The CDR3 protein is CASSEGSGRGNEQFF. The DNA for the CDR3 is TGTGCCAGCAGTGAGGGGAGCGGGAGAGGCAATGAGCAGTTCTTC.